This entry describes one T cell receptor (beta chain). Its antigen is not known. With 4 bases removed from V and 8 bases from J, the gap between germline ends came to 18 bases. The CDR3 covers 15 residues. From germline, CDR1 is SGHAT and CDR2 FQDESV (reference sequence). These data belong to a study of post-analysis software for immune sequencing data. Built from TCR beta cDNA, the libraries had unique molecular identifiers in them. A single record per CDR3 protein comes from TCRdb applying MiXCR to the PCR reads. Among 750,000 to 900,000 distinct CDR3 sequences listed, around 42% were seen once. General study points: Samples sharing a preparation batch grouped tightly together when assessed by F measure. Patients carried roughly 5 TRBV segments more frequently than controls did, and TRBV5-6, TRBV5-1 and TRBV20-1 were among them.

The chain carries TRBV11-1 and TRBJ2-1; a possible D gene is TRBD1 (6 bases). The sequence was collected from a girl aged 5-17 years with multiple sclerosis. The sample consisted of blood. The CDR3 nucleotides read TGTGCCAGCAGCTCGGGGACACTCGGAGGTCATGAGCAGTTCTTC. This codes for CASSSGTLGGHEQFF.